The 26 T cell receptor beta chains below come from one sample, sequenced in a study of Ad26.COV2.S vaccination and SARS-CoV-2 variants (dated by TCRdb to the early 2020s). Libraries were made using the immunoSEQ multiplex PCR assay. This is the immuneACCESS table as TCRdb keeps it, with only in-frame sequences that have V and J called. A part of the clones is gone; compared with another copy, unresolved V genes explain less than half, and the rest is unexplained. Across this sample there are about 680,000 clones, with about 90% seen only once. Clones ranked in the top ten supply around 1.5% of the sample. In light of the paper, this sample's treatment or condition label describes: some 20 received Ad26.COV2.S at low or high dose, single or two shots; about 5 received placebo; per-sample allocation not given. For vaccine and placebo recipients, the sequenced repertoires came from samples collected on day 63 after the first injection.

The sequenced sample was peripheral blood, obtained in a trial of Ad26.COV2.S vaccine versus placebo. These receptors were taken from a person between 18 and 65 years old who received the Ad26.COV2.S COVID-19 vaccine or a placebo.

This clone was observed a few times. This sequence joins TRBV5-4 and TRBJ2-7, with D possibly being TRBD1 (5 bases). V was cut by 10 bases and J by 0 bases, with 14 bases left in between. The V gene's germline CDR1 is SGHNT and CDR2 YYREEE (reference sequence). The CDR3 is made up of 13 amino acids. CDR3 sequence (DNA): TGTGCCCAATCATCAGGGATCTCCTACGAGCAGTACTTC. The encoded protein is CAQSSGISYEQYF. Full variable domain (outside the CDR3, taken from reference TRBV5-4 and TRBJ2-7): ETGVTQSPTHLIKTRGQQVTLRCSSQSGHNTVSWYQQALGQGPQFIFQYYREEENGRGNFPPRFSGLQFPNYSSELNVNALELDDSALYLCAQSSGISYEQYFGPGTRLTVT.

This chain links TRBV2 with TRBJ2-2, with D possibly matching TRBD2 (7 bases). This CDR3 region has 16 residues. Germline assignment: CDR1 SNHLY and CDR2 FYNNEI. With 8 bases removed from V and 7 bases from J, the gap between germline ends came to 23 bases. The chain's CDR3 is CASSTRTGGAGGELFF. CDR3 in DNA: TGTGCCAGCTCTACCCGAACGGGGGGCGCGGGCGGGGAGCTGTTTTTT.

This clone was recorded once. The rearrangement links TRBV7-2 to TRBJ1-1; the D gene is possibly TRBD1 (5 bases). The CDR3 is made up of 14 amino acids. V was trimmed by 1 base and J by 4 bases, leaving 10 bases between them. The germline V gene encodes CDR1 SGHTA and CDR2 FQGNSA. The CDR3 protein is CASSLGQLATEAFF. The CDR3 nucleotides read TGTGCCAGCAGCTTAGGACAGCTCGCCACTGAAGCTTTCTTT.

V and J are TRBV20-1 and TRBJ2-5, with unresolved D. CDR3 size: 8 residues. Per germline, CDR1 DFQATT and CDR2 SNEGSKA (reference sequence). V lost 4 bases and J lost 10, with 4 bases in between. In DNA, the CDR3 is TGCAGTGCTACGGACCAGTACTTC. This translates into CSATDQYF.

The chain links TRBV2 to TRBJ2-1; 8 bases are shared with TRBD2. In germline, CDR1 is SNHLY, CDR2 FYNNEI. The CDR3 extends over 14 amino acids. V lost 2 bases to trimming and J lost 5 bases; unmatched junction nucleotides: 2. CDR3 bases: TGTGCCAGCAGTGAAACTAGCGGCAACAATGAGCAGTTCTTC. Its protein is CASSETSGNNEQFF.

The chain is built from TRBV15 and TRBJ2-2; TRBD2 matches at 7 bases. The V and J ends lost 0 bases and 4 bases, in that order; junction bases with no gene match: 11. CDR3 length: 18 residues. In germline, CDR1 is LNHNV, CDR2 YYDKDF (reference sequence). The CDR3 DNA reads TGTGCCACCAGCAGAGATCAGCAGAGCGGGGCGAGCACCGGGGAGCTGTTTTTT. It codes for CATSRDQQSGASTGELFF. The variable domain in full, completed from reference TRBV15 and TRBJ2-2, reads DAMVIQNPRYQVTQFGKPVTLSCSQTLNHNVMYWYQQKSSQAPKLLFHYYDKDFNNEADTPDNFQSRRPNTSFCFLDIRSPGLGDTAMYLCATSRDQQSGASTGELFFGEGSRLTVL.

The chain has TRBV2 and TRBJ2-1, with unresolved D. The CDR3 is made up of 15 amino acids. Trimming took 1 base from V and 1 from J, leaving 8 bases between them. Germline CDR1 reads SNHLY; CDR2 reads FYNNEI. The CDR3 DNA reads TGTGCCAGCAGTGAAGAAGGCGGTTCCTACAATGAGCAGTTCTTC. Translated: CASSEEGGSYNEQFF.

This chain links TRBV3-1 (or the pseudogene TRBV3-2) with TRBJ1-2; 8 nucleotides match TRBD1. Germline V gene data show CDR1 as LGHDT and CDR2 as YNNKEL (reference sequence). V trimming: 4 bases; J trimming: 8 bases; junction bases outside the gene matches: 15. CDR3 length: 16 residues. The CDR3 DNA is TGTGCCAGCAGCCCCCGACAGGGGTCCAATATTCCCGGCTACACCTTC. It is translated as CASSPRQGSNIPGYTF.

The gene calls are TRBV3-1 (or the pseudogene TRBV3-2) and TRBJ1-5, with D possibly being TRBD1 (5 bases). The germline gives CDR1 LGHDT, CDR2 YNNKEL (reference sequence). The V and J ends lost 4 bases and 0 bases respectively, with 13 bases between them. This CDR3 spans 16 amino acids. In DNA, the CDR3 is TGTGCCAGCAGCCGGGGACCCCAGGCTAGCAATCAGCCCCAGCATTTT. This codes for CASSRGPQASNQPQHF.

The chain is built from TRBV14 and TRBJ2-7, with 11 bases matching TRBD2. Per germline, CDR1 SGHDN and CDR2 FVKESK. Unmatched junction bases numbered 17, after V lost 4 bases and J lost 3 bases. The CDR3 is 19 residues long. The CDR3 sequence is CASSPSLRASGRTIYEQYF. The CDR3 DNA sequence: TGTGCCAGCAGCCCAAGTCTTAGGGCTAGCGGGAGGACCATCTACGAGCAGTACTTC.

CDR3 in DNA: TGCGCCAGCAGCCAAGACCGGAGCGGGGGTAACAATGAGCAGTTCTTC. This translates into CASSQDRSGGNNEQFF. The chain joins TRBV4-3 to TRBJ2-1, with TRBD2 matching over 8 bases. The J segment lost 5 bases and the V segment lost 0 bases, leaving 6 bases of the junction unmatched. The CDR3 has 16 residues. CDR1 is LGHNA and CDR2 is YSLEER in the germline V gene.

This clone has only a few counts. The V call is TRBV4-2, the J call TRBJ1-3; 9 nucleotides match TRBD1. From germline, CDR1 is LGHNA and CDR2 YNFKEQ. V trimming: 0 bases; J trimming: 3 bases; junction bases outside the gene matches: 3. This CDR3 spans 16 amino acids. The CDR3 here is CASSQEQGALGNTIYF. The CDR3 nucleotides read TGTGCCAGCAGCCAAGAACAGGGGGCGCTTGGAAACACCATATATTTT.

The CDR3 nucleotides are TGTGCCACCAGTGATCCGACTAGCGGGAGATTCGGGGAGCTGTTTTTT. This translates into CATSDPTSGRFGELFF. The genes are TRBV24-1 and TRBJ2-2; 12 positions agree with TRBD2. Germline CDR1 is KGHDR and CDR2 is SFDVKD. J was trimmed by 7 bases and V by 3 bases; bases with no gene match: 5. This CDR3 is 16 amino acids long.

The chain joins TRBV27 to TRBJ2-5; D not certain. Trimming pared 6 bases from V and 1 base from J, leaving 18 bases between. The CDR3 covers 16 residues. The germline V gene encodes CDR1 MNHEY and CDR2 SMNVEV (reference sequence). The CDR3 bases are TGTGCCAGCAGCCCCAAAATGTCTCCAACCCAAGAGACCCAGTACTTC. Protein: CASSPKMSPTQETQYF.

CDR3 bases: TGTGCCAGTAGTATGGACGCCACTGAGACCCAGTACTTC. This encodes CASSMDATETQYF. The chain employs TRBV19 and TRBJ2-5; no reliable D call. V was pared by 3 bases and J by 5 bases, with 10 bases between. The CDR3 runs to 13 residues. Germline V lookup: CDR1 LNHDA, CDR2 SQIVND (reference sequence).

The chain combines TRBV6-5 with TRBJ1-2; D may be TRBD1 (5 bases). CDR3 length equals 15 residues. Germline V gene data show CDR1 as MNHEY and CDR2 as SVGAGI. Trimming removed 5 bases from V and 2 bases from J, with 15 bases in between. The CDR3 region is CASSPTGTVNYGYTF. CDR3 DNA: TGTGCCAGCAGTCCGACCGGGACCGTAAACTATGGCTACACCTTC.

The chain recombines TRBV6-2 or TRBV6-3 with TRBJ1-6; D remains unclear. Trimming stripped 4 bases from V and 10 bases from J, with 11 bases between. The CDR3 covers 13 residues. Germline V gives CDR1 MNHEY, CDR2 SVGEGT. The DNA of the CDR3 is TGTGCCAGCAGTTGGGCAGAGAGGTCACCCCTCCACTTT. This encodes CASSWAERSPLHF.

J is TRBJ2-7 and V is TRBV19; D perhaps matches TRBD2 (6 bases). The CDR3 covers 14 residues. Trimming removed 3 bases at V and 5 bases at J, with 14 bases between. Germline V gene sequence: CDR1 LNHDA, CDR2 SQIVND (reference sequence). CDR3: CASSMFSREDEQYF. CDR3 bases: TGTGCCAGTAGTATGTTTTCGCGGGAAGACGAGCAGTACTTC.

Concerning this clone: Other nucleotide sequences in the sample specify the same CDR3. V is TRBV18 and J is TRBJ2-7, with D tentatively TRBD1 (5 bases). The CDR3 contains 12 residues. V was shortened by 3 bases and J by 6 bases, with 9 bases between the two germline ends. Per the germline V gene, CDR1 is KGHSH and CDR2 is LQKENI. CDR3 loop: CASSPRVGEQYF. CDR3 DNA: TGTGCCAGCTCACCCAGGGTAGGCGAGCAGTACTTC.

The rearrangement uses TRBV30 and TRBJ1-3; D is unresolved. The ends were cut back, 3 bases at V and 4 bases at J, with 13 bases in the middle. The V gene's germline CDR1 is GTSNPN and CDR2 SVGIG (reference sequence). The CDR3 is 14 residues long. CDR3 protein: CAWRTEEKGNTIYF. In DNA, the CDR3 is TGTGCCTGGAGAACCGAGGAAAAGGGAAACACCATATATTTT.

This rearrangement joins TRBV5-1 to TRBJ2-1; TRBD1 agrees at 10 bases. This CDR3 region has 18 residues. Germline V CDR1 and CDR2: SGHRS, YFSETQ. With V trimmed by 4 bases and J by 4 bases, 14 bases remained unmatched. The CDR3: CASSAQATWTGGYNEQFF. In DNA form, the CDR3 reads TGCGCCAGCAGCGCTCAGGCCACGTGGACAGGGGGATACAATGAGCAGTTCTTC. Together with reference TRBV5-1 and TRBJ2-1, the CDR3 gives the full variable domain: KAGVTQTPRYLIKTRGQQVTLSCSPISGHRSVSWYQQTPGQGLQFLFEYFSETQRNKGNFPGRFSGRQFSNSRSEMNVSTLELGDSALYLCASSAQATWTGGYNEQFFGPGTRLTVL.

V gene TRBV5-6 combines with J gene TRBJ1-1, with a weak D call TRBD1 (5 bases). With 4 bases removed from V and 6 bases from J, the gap between germline ends came to 10 bases. Germline CDR1 is SGHDT and CDR2 is YYEEEE. CDR3 length: 12 residues. The CDR3 DNA follows: TGTGCCAGCAGCCCGGGGGGGTCTGAAGCTTTCTTT. Translating it yields CASSPGGSEAFF.

CDR3 sequence reads: CASSLERLPTGELFF. The CDR3 DNA follows: TGTGCCAGCAGCTTAGAGAGACTACCGACCGGGGAGCTGTTTTTT. The chain joins TRBV11-2 to TRBJ2-2; possibly TRBD2 for D (5 bases). The CDR3 extends over 15 amino acids. The germline gives CDR1 SGHAT, CDR2 FQNNGV. Between the trimmed V and J ends, which lost 0 bases and 5 bases, there was a span of 10 bases.

The chain couples TRBV7-9 to TRBJ2-5; 9 bases align to TRBD2. The ends lost 3 bases at V and 3 bases at J; junction bases unmatched: 2. There are 14 residues in the CDR3. CDR1 SEHNR and CDR2 FQNEAQ come from the germline V gene (reference sequence). This CDR3 reads CASSLRLAEETQYF. CDR3 DNA sequence: TGTGCCAGCAGCTTGAGACTAGCGGAAGAGACCCAGTACTTC.

The rearrangement joins TRBV30 to TRBJ2-2; TRBD1 or TRBD2 may be the D gene (5 bases each). Germline V lookup: CDR1 GTSNPN, CDR2 SVGIG (reference sequence). This CDR3 has 15 residues. Trimming pared 3 bases from V and 4 bases from J, leaving 15 bases between. CDR3 DNA: TGTGCCTGGAGGTTGGGGGAGCACCCCACCGGGGAGCTGTTTTTT. It translates to CAWRLGEHPTGELFF.

The rearrangement uses TRBV7-9 and TRBJ1-1; TRBD1 might be the D (6 bases). The CDR3 runs 14 residues. V was clipped by 5 bases and J by 4 bases, with 14 bases between them. Per the germline V gene, CDR1 is SEHNR and CDR2 is FQNEAQ (reference sequence). The CDR3 nucleotides read TGTGCCAGCAGCCAAACAGGGATGCCCACTGAAGCTTTCTTT. It specifies CASSQTGMPTEAFF.